The following is a TCR beta chain sequence with its context. Its antigen is unidentified. The primer mix had 60 Vbeta and 13 Jbeta primers. TCRdb's table, derived via immunoSEQ multiplex PCR, lists solely in-frame clones and lacks some. The sample has 91,000 or so clones. Healthy bone marrow donors made up the donor group. The sample originates from a study of cytomegalovirus exposure and HLA in healthy donors. The V end lost 0 bases, the J end lost 4 bases, and 13 bases lay between the germline ends. Germline loops: CDR1 SGHRS, CDR2 YFSETQ. The CDR3 runs to 16 residues. Regarding the study as a whole: In a later analysis, an Asian-associated ancestry cluster reportedly showed fewer N-insertions than the 666-donor mean. Cytomegalovirus status, reportedly, was diagnosed with high specificity and sensitivity by the classifier. It was only CMV serostatus that was available as immune exposure information.

The origin of this receptor is a woman in her twenties or thirties in good health and CMV-seronegative. What was sequenced was PBMCs. The chain joins TRBV5-1 to TRBJ2-2, with a possible D match to TRBD2 (6 bases). In DNA, the CDR3 is TGCGCCAGCAGCTTGGGAACTTCGCGGGGCACCGGGGAGCTGTTTTTT. Protein product: CASSLGTSRGTGELFF. Complete variable domain (other parts from reference TRBV5-1 and TRBJ2-2): KAGVTQTPRYLIKTRGQQVTLSCSPISGHRSVSWYQQTPGQGLQFLFEYFSETQRNKGNFPGRFSGRQFSNSRSEMNVSTLELGDSALYLCASSLGTSRGTGELFFGEGSRLTVL.